This is a list of T cell receptor beta chains from one sample in a study of brain T cells in children with intractable seizures. Sequencing used immunoSEQ multiplex PCR; TCRdb keeps in-frame clones, though not all of them. In the table there are about 41,000 clones, around nine tenths of which are singletons. Here the sequenced sample was peripheral blood, taken at surgery. The receptors were gathered from a girl under 10 years old with tuberous sclerosis and intractable seizures. Both conserved end residues are part of each CDR3. The D gene is left open where the match is weak. A row's size may be missing; if present it is once, few, many or a size class.

clone size	V gene	J gene	CDR3 length	D gene	CDR3 DNA	CDR3 protein
.	TRBV20-1	TRBJ2-2	11	.	TGCAGTGCTACAGGGGCCGGGGAGCTGTTTTTT	CSATGAGELFF
.	TRBV5-1	TRBJ1-4	14	.	TGCGCCAGCAGCTTGGGAGGAGTTGGTGAAAAACTGTTTTTT	CASSLGGVGEKLFF
.	TRBV28	TRBJ2-3	16	TRBD2	TGTGCCAGCAGTCGACGGCGGGGGGGCAAAACAGATACGCAGTATTTT	CASSRRRGGKTDTQYF
.	TRBV13	TRBJ2-4	13	.	TGTGCCAGCAGCCAGAGTGAGAAAAACATTCAGTACTTC	CASSQSEKNIQYF
.	TRBV7-2	TRBJ2-5	14	.	TGTGCCAGCAGCTTAGGGGGGATGGGGGAGACCCAGTACTTC	CASSLGGMGETQYF
.	TRBV2	TRBJ2-2	16	TRBD1	TGTGCCAGCAGAGACCCTGGACAGGGAAACACCGGGGAGCTGTTTTTT	CASRDPGQGNTGELFF
.	TRBV29-1	TRBJ1-1	13	.	TGCAGCGTTCGCCCTTTGGGGAACACTGAAGCTTTCTTT	CSVRPLGNTEAFF
.	TRBV13	TRBJ1-1	17	.	TGTGCCAGCAGCCCCCCCGTCTTACTCGGAATGAACACTGAAGCTTTCTTT	CASSPPVLLGMNTEAFF
.	TRBV7-9	TRBJ2-2	14	.	TGTGCCAGCAGCCAAAGAGCGAACACCGGGGAGCTGTTTTTT	CASSQRANTGELFF
.	TRBV28	TRBJ1-2	15	.	TGTGCCACTTGGGGGCCAGGGAGTCGCGACTATGGCTACACCTTC	CATWGPGSRDYGYTF
.	TRBV5-1	TRBJ2-2	16	TRBD1	TGCGCCAGCAGCCTTCGGACAGGGGGCATCACCGGGGAGCTGTTTTTT	CASSLRTGGITGELFF
.	TRBV9	TRBJ2-1	15	.	TGTGCCAGCAGCGTAGGCGGGGCCTTATACAATGAGCAGTTCTTC	CASSVGGALYNEQFF
.	TRBV6-1	TRBJ1-5	15	.	TGTGCCAGCAGTGAAGTCAGCCCTAGCAATCAGCCCCAGCATTTT	CASSEVSPSNQPQHF
once	TRBV6-1	TRBJ1-5	17	.	TGTGCCAGCAGTGAAGTCTGGACAGCCCTTTGGGATCAGCCCCAGCATTTT	CASSEVWTALWDQPQHF
.	TRBV27	TRBJ2-4	13	.	TGTGCCAGCAGTAAACTAGCTGGAAACATTCAGTACTTC	CASSKLAGNIQYF
.	TRBV29-1	TRBJ1-3	15	TRBD1	TGCAGCGTGAGGACAGGGGGCGCTTGGGGAAACACCATATATTTT	CSVRTGGAWGNTIYF
.	TRBV4-1	TRBJ1-6	17	TRBD1	TGCGCCAGCAGCCAAGGACAGGGAGGGGCCTATAATTCACCCCTCCACTTT	CASSQGQGGAYNSPLHF
.	TRBV5-1	TRBJ1-1	14	.	TGCGCCAGCAGCTTGGGGAGGCTGAACACTGAAGCTTTCTTT	CASSLGRLNTEAFF
.	TRBV5-6	TRBJ2-5	16	TRBD2	TGTGCCAGCAGCTTGGGAGTAGCGGGGGGTCAAGAGACCCAGTACTTC	CASSLGVAGGQETQYF
.	TRBV2	TRBJ1-6	16	TRBD1	TGTGCCAGCAGGTCTAGACAGGGGAAATATAATTCACCCCTCCACTTT	CASRSRQGKYNSPLHF
.	TRBV5-4	TRBJ1-2	16	TRBD1	TGTGCCAGCAGCCCTTCCTTGAGGGACAGCTCCGATGGCTACACCTTC	CASSPSLRDSSDGYTF
.	TRBV24-1	TRBJ1-5	15	.	TGTGCCACCAGTGACCCAGGGGATAGCAATCAGCCCCAGCATTTT	CATSDPGDSNQPQHF
.	TRBV6-5	TRBJ1-2	12	.	TGTGCCAGCTCCCTCGACAGCTATGGCTACACCTTC	CASSLDSYGYTF
.	TRBV19	TRBJ2-5	14	TRBD2	TGTGCCAGTAGTATGACTAGCGGACAAGAGACCCAGTACTTC	CASSMTSGQETQYF
.	TRBV12-3/TRBV12-4	TRBJ1-1	13	.	TGTGCCGGGAAACAGGGACCGAACACTGAAGCTTTCTTT	CAGKQGPNTEAFF
.	TRBV7-2	TRBJ2-3	13	TRBD1	TGTGCCAGCAGCTCGGACCAGGGGGCCACGCAGTATTTT	CASSSDQGATQYF
.	TRBV15	TRBJ2-1	14	TRBD2	TGTGCCACCTATAGCGGGGGGTCCTACAATGAGCAGTTCTTC	CATYSGGSYNEQFF
.	TRBV7-9	TRBJ2-3	14	.	TGTGCCAGCAGCTTAGGGACAGCCACAGATACGCAGTATTTT	CASSLGTATDTQYF
.	TRBV7-9	TRBJ1-1	13	.	TGTGCCAGTCGTCCGGAGAGGCTCACTGAAGCTTTCTTT	CASRPERLTEAFF
.	TRBV24-1	TRBJ2-6	15	.	TGTGCCACCAGTGGGCGCAGGGCTGGGGCCAACGTCCTGACTTTC	CATSGRRAGANVLTF
.	TRBV27	TRBJ2-3	15	.	TGTGCCAGCAGTTTACGCGGACAGAGCACAGATACGCAGTATTTT	CASSLRGQSTDTQYF
.	TRBV30	TRBJ2-2	18	TRBD1	TGTGCCTGGAGTCAAAGACAGGGGGGGCTTCCGAACACCGGGGAGCTGTTTTTT	CAWSQRQGGLPNTGELFF